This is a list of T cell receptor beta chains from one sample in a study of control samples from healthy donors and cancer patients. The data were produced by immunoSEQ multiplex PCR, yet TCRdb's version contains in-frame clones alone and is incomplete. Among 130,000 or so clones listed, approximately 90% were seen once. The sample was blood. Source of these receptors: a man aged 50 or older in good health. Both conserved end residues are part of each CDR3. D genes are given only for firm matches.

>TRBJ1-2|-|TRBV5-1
CASSLTLDSLQANYGYTF
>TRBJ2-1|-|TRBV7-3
CASSVGRSDYNEQFF
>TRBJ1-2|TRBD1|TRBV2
CASSGTGTYYGYTF
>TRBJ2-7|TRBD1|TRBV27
CASSSLGGGTYEQYF
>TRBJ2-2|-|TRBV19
CASTTTDRPGELFF
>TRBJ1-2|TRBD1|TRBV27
CASSLGGVGRGRANYGYTF
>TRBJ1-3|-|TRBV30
CAGLTGMSSGNTIYF
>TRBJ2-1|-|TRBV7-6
CASSTRVIWEYNEQFF
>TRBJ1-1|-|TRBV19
CASSASGGMNTEAFF
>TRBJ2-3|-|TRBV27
CASSERGTAQYF